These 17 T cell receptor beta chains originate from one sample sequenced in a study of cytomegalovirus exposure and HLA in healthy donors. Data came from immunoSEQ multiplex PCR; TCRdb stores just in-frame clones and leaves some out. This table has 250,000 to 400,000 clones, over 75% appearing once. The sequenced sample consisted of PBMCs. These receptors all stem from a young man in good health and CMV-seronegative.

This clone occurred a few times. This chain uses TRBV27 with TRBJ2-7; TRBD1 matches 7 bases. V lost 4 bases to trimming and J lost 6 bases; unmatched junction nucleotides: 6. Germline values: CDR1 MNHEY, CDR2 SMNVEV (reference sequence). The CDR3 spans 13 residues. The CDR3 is CASSWDSRSEQYF. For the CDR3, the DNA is TGTGCCAGCAGTTGGGACAGTCGGAGCGAGCAGTACTTC.

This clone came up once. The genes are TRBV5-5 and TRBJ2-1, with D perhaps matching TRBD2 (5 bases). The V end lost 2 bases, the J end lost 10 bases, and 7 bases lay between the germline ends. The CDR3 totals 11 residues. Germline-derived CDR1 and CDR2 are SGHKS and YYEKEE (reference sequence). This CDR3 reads CASSFLAEQFF. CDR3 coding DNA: TGTGCCAGCAGCTTTCTAGCAGAGCAGTTCTTC. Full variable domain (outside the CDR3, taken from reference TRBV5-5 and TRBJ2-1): DAGVTQSPTHLIKTRGQQVTLRCSPISGHKSVSWYQQVLGQGPQFIFQYYEKEERGRGNFPDRFSARQFPNYSSELNVNALLLGDSALYLCASSFLAEQFFGPGTRLTVL.

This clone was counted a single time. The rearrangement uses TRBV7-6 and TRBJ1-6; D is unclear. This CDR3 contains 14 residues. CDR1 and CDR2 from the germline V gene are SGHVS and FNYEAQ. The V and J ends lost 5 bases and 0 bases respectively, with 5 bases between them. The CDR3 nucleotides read TGTGCCAGCAGCCGGGGCTCCTATAATTCACCCCTCCACTTT. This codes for CASSRGSYNSPLHF.

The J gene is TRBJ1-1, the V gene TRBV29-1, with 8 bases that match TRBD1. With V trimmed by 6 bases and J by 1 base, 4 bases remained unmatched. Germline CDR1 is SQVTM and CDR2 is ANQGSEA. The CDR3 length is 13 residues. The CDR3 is CSVGTGRNTEAFF. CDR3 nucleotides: TGCAGCGTGGGGACAGGAAGGAACACTGAAGCTTTCTTT.

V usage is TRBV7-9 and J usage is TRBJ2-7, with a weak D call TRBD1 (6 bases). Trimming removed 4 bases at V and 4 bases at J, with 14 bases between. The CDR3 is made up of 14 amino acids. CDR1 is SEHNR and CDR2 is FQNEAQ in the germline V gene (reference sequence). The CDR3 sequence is CASSSPGQTYEQYF. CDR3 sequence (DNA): TGTGCCAGCAGCTCCCCGGGACAAACTTACGAGCAGTACTTC.

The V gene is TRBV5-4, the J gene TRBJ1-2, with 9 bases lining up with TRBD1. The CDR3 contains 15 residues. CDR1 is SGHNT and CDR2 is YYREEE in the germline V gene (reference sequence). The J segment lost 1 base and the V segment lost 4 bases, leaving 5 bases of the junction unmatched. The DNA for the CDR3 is TGTGCCAGCAGCCGCTGGACAGGGGTTAACTATGGCTACACCTTC. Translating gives CASSRWTGVNYGYTF.

The CDR3 reads CASSLGGTGNTIYF. CDR3 nucleotides: TGTGCCAGCAGTTTGGGGGGTACTGGAAACACCATATATTTT. The V gene is TRBV27, the J gene TRBJ1-3; tentatively, D is TRBD1 (5 bases). This CDR3 comprises 14 residues. The germline V gene encodes CDR1 MNHEY and CDR2 SMNVEV (reference sequence). V was pared by 3 bases and J by 2 bases, with 8 bases between.

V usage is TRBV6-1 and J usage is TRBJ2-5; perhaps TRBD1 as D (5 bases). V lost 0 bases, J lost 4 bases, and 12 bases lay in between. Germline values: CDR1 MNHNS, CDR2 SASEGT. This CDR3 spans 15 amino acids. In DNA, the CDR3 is TGTGCCAGCAGTGAAGCCGCCGCAGGGTTAGAGACCCAGTACTTC. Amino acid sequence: CASSEAAAGLETQYF.

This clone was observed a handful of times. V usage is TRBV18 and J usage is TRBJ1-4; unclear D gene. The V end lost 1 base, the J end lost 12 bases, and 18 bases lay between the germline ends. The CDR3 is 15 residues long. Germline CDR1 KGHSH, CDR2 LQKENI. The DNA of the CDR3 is TGTGCCAGCTCACCACTACCACCTCGGAGGGTAGAACTGTTTTTT. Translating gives CASSPLPPRRVELFF.

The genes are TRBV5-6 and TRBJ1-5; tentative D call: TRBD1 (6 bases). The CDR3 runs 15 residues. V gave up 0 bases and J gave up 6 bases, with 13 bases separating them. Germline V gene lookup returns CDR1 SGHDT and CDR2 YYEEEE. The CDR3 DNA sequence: TGTGCCAGCAGCTTGGGGTCTACAGGGAGTCAGCCCCAGCATTTT. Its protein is CASSLGSTGSQPQHF.

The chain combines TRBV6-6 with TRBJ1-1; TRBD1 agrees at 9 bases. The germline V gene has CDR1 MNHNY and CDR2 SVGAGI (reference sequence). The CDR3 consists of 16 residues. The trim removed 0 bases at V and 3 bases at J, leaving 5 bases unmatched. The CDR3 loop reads CASSYSPTGGHTEAFF. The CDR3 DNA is TGTGCCAGCAGTTACTCACCTACAGGGGGCCACACTGAAGCTTTCTTT.

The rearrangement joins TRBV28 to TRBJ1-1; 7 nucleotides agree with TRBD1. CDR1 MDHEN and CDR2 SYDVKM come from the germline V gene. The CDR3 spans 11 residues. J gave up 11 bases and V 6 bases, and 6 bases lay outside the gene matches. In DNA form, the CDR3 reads TGTGCCAGCAGATCTGACAGGGACGCTTTCTTT. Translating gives CASRSDRDAFF.

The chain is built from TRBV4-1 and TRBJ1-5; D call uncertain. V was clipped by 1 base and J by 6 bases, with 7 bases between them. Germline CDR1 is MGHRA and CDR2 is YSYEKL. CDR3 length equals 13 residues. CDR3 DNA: TGCGCCAGCAGCCAAGTCGGCGGTCAGCCCCAGCATTTT. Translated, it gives CASSQVGGQPQHF.

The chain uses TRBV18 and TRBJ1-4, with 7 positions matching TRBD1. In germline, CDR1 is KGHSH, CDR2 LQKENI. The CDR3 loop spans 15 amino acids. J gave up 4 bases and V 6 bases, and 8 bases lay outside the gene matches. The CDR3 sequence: CASSRGGLDNEKLFF. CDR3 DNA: TGTGCCAGCTCCCGAGGGGGCTTGGATAATGAAAAACTGTTTTTT.

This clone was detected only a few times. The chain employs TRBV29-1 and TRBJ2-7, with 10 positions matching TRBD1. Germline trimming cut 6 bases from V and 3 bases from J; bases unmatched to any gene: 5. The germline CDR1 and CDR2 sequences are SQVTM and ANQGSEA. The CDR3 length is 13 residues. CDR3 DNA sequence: TGCAGCGTGGCCGGGACAGGGGTCTACGAGCAGTACTTC. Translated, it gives CSVAGTGVYEQYF.

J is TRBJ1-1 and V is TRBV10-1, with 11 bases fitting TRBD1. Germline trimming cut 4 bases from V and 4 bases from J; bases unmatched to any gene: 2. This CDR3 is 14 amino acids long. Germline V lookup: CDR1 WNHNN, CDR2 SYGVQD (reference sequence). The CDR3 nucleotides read TGCGCCAGCAGTGCGGGACAGGGGGGCACTGAAGCTTTCTTT. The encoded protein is CASSAGQGGTEAFF.

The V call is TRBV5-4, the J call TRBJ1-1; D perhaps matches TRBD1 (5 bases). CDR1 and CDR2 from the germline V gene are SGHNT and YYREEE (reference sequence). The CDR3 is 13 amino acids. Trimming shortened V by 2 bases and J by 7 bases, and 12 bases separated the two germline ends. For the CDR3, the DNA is TGTGCCAGCAGCTTTCTGGGGACTGTTGAAGCTTTCTTT. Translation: CASSFLGTVEAFF.